What follows are 5 T cell receptor beta chains derived from one specimen sequenced in a study of blood T cell repertoires in COVID-19. TCRdb's table, derived via immunoSEQ multiplex PCR, lists solely in-frame clones and lacks some. The sample includes 150,000 to 200,000 clones, approximately 83% seen only once; the top ten take 10% to 15%. Material: peripheral blood. Source of these receptors: a man aged 70-80 years who had recovered from COVID-19.

The genes are TRBV6-4 and TRBJ2-1; the D gene is possibly TRBD1 (5 bases). V lost 4 bases and J 0 bases, leaving 10 bases between the germline ends. Germline lookup yields CDR1 MRHNA and CDR2 SNTAGT. The CDR3 has 15 residues. CDR3 DNA: TGTGCCAGCAGTGTGGACACAAACTCCTACAATGAGCAGTTCTTC. This encodes CASSVDTNSYNEQFF.

This clone has just a few counts. The chain joins TRBV19 to TRBJ2-1; 14 bases fit TRBD2. This CDR3 has 17 residues. Germline V CDR1 and CDR2: LNHDA, SQIVND (reference sequence). With 5 bases clipped from V and 10 bases from J, the junction kept 13 bases outside the gene matches. CDR3 DNA sequence: TGTGCCAGTAGTGTCTTATCGGGACTAGCGGGAGAAGGGGAGCAGTTCTTC. Its protein product is CASSVLSGLAGEGEQFF.

The rearrangement links TRBV11-2 to TRBJ2-5; 9 positions match TRBD2. The germline V gene encodes CDR1 SGHAT and CDR2 FQNNGV. V shed 1 base and J 4 bases; nucleotides not matched to a gene: 4. The CDR3 spans 15 residues. The CDR3, as DNA: TGTGCCAGCAGCTTAGGAGCGGGAGGCAGAGAGACCCAGTACTTC. Its protein product is CASSLGAGGRETQYF.

A single count supports this clone. J is TRBJ2-5 and V is TRBV5-1, with D possibly TRBD2 on 5 matching bases. Trimming shortened V by 0 bases and J by 7 bases, and 16 bases separated the two germline ends. The CDR3 covers 15 residues. CDR1 SGHRS and CDR2 YFSETQ come from the germline V gene. The CDR3 nucleotides are TGCGCCAGCAGCTTGGACGGGATCCCCGGTGGGACCCAGTACTTC. Protein product: CASSLDGIPGGTQYF.

This rearrangement joins TRBV6-5 to TRBJ1-4; 7 bases agree with TRBD1. CDR3 length: 14 amino acids. The trim removed 6 bases at V and 10 bases at J, leaving 11 bases unmatched. Germline assignment: CDR1 MNHEY and CDR2 SVGAGI. The CDR3 nucleotides are TGTGCCAGCAGGAAAACAGGGGTCGGAATAAAACTGTTTTTT. Residues: CASRKTGVGIKLFF.